The present T cell receptor beta chain was sequenced within a study of blood T cell repertoires in COVID-19. Study overall: The United States, Italy and Spain supplied acute and convalescent COVID-19 samples.

Germline V lookup: CDR1 MNHEY, CDR2 SMNVEV (reference sequence). The trim removed 8 bases at V and 3 bases at J, leaving 17 bases unmatched. The CDR3 spans 17 residues. The protocol was immunoSEQ multiplex PCR, while the TCRdb copy is restricted to in-frame clones and leaves out a portion. This sample has approximately 180,000 clones; approximately 85% occur once, and the top ten carry roughly 3.5%. The sequence derives from a man aged 55 to 70 with acute or convalescent COVID-19. The gene calls are TRBV27 and TRBJ2-7; 9 bases are a match to TRBD1. Material: peripheral blood. The CDR3 coding sequence is TGTGCCAGCGGCCGGGACAGGGCCGTTTGGGGAAGCTACGAGCAGTACTTC. It specifies CASGRDRAVWGSYEQYF.